The present T cell receptor beta chain was sequenced within a study of blood T cell repertoires in COVID-19. Study information: Sources were T cells, B-cell-depleted T cells, or PBMCs; the material itself was cDNA or gDNA.

Cohort placement rested on clinical history that participants reported themselves. Between the trimmed V and J ends, which lost 5 bases and 6 bases, there was a span of 17 bases. Germline values: CDR1 SNHLY, CDR2 FYNNEI. This CDR3 region has 14 residues. Method: immunoSEQ multiplex PCR; TCRdb's copy keeps in-frame clones and lacks some. The data show hundreds of thousands of clones, around 91% seen once. The sequencing input was PBMCs or T cells enriched from blood (not recorded which). The chain recombines TRBV2 with TRBJ2-7, with a weak D call TRBD1 (6 bases). The receptor was isolated from a woman aged 18-30 years who had recovered from COVID-19. In DNA, the CDR3 is TGTGCCAGCAGTTTGAAACAGGGCGGGTTCGAGCAGTACTTC. Translated: CASSLKQGGFEQYF.